Listed below are T cell receptor beta chains from one sample, sequenced in a study of cytomegalovirus exposure and HLA in healthy donors. Generated by immunoSEQ multiplex PCR, the TCRdb table keeps only in-frame clones and is missing some. The sample contains about 160,000 clones, about 80% of which appear only once. What was sequenced was PBMCs. The receptors stem from a man aged 30 to 45 in good health and CMV-seronegative. Both conserved end residues are part of each CDR3. Fields, in order: D gene, V gene, CDR3 length, J gene, CDR3 protein. D genes are given only for firm matches.

-	TRBV19	15	TRBJ2-3	CASSIWSGAGDTQYF
-	TRBV6-5	14	TRBJ1-4	CASSYGGADEKLFF
TRBD1	TRBV7-9	14	TRBJ2-1	CASSRLTGGNEQFF
TRBD1	TRBV5-4	15	TRBJ2-2	CASSLGQMNTGELFF
TRBD2	TRBV7-6	15	TRBJ2-3	CASSPSGSLVDTQYF
TRBD1	TRBV10-2	15	TRBJ2-1	CASSPSRDRADEQFF
-	TRBV4-3	15	TRBJ1-2	CASSQDLRQGYGYTF
-	TRBV7-2	15	TRBJ1-1	CASSLAQNWDTEAFF
TRBD1	TRBV7-8	14	TRBJ1-5	CASSDGQGIQPQHF
-	TRBV27	13	TRBJ1-1	CASRQGENTEAFF
TRBD2	TRBV6-6	16	TRBJ2-5	CASSYYSGLDQETQYF
TRBD1	TRBV5-4	13	TRBJ2-5	CASSDRDQETQYF
-	TRBV5-1	14	TRBJ2-1	CASTPGSSYNEQFF
-	TRBV7-6	16	TRBJ2-2	CASSWTGTLNTGELFF
TRBD1	TRBV7-6	15	TRBJ2-7	CASSPQDRALEEQYF
TRBD1	TRBV7-9	17	TRBJ1-4	CASSYGQGLSANEKLFF
-	TRBV30	13	-	CAWGRGHLYEQYF
TRBD1	TRBV13	16	TRBJ1-6	CASSRRDSSYNSPLHF
-	TRBV19	14	TRBJ2-7	CASSPSGQIYEQYF
-	TRBV30	13	TRBJ2-1	CAWSYTNYNEQFF
TRBD1	TRBV30	14	TRBJ1-5	CAWSTGGMNQPQHF
TRBD1	TRBV5-1	14	TRBJ2-7	CASSTYGQDYEQYF